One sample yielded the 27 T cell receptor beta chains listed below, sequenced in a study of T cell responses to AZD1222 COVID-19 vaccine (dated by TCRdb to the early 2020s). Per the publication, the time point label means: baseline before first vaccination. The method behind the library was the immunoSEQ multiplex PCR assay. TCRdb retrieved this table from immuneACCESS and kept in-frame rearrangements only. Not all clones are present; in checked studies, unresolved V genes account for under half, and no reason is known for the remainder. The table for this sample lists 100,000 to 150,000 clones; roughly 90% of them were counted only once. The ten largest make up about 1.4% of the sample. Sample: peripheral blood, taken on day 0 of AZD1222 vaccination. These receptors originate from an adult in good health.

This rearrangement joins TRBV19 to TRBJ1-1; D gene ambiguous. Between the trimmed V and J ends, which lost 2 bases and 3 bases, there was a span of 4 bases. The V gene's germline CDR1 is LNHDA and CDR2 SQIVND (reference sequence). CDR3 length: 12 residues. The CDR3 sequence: CASSIRDTEAFF. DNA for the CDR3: TGTGCCAGTAGTATACGGGACACTGAAGCTTTCTTT.

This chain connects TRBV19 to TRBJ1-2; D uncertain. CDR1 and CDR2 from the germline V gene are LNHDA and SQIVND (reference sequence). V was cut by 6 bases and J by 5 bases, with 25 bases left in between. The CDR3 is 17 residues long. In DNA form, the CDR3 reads TGTGCCAGTAGCCAAATTCATGGCGCAGGTGTTATATATGGCTACACCTTC. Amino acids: CASSQIHGAGVIYGYTF.

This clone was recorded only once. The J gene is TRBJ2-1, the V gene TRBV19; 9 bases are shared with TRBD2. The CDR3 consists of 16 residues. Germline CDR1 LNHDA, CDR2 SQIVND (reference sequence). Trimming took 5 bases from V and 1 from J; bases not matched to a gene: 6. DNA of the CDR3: TGTGCCAGTAGTCCTCTAGCGGGAAATTCCTACAATGAGCAGTTCTTC. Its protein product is CASSPLAGNSYNEQFF.

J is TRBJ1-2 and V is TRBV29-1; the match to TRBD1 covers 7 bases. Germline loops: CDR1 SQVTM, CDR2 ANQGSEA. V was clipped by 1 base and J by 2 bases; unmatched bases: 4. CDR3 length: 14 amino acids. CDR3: CSVEGRDSNYGYTF. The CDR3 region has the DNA TGCAGCGTTGAAGGCCGGGACAGCAACTATGGCTACACCTTC.

Here the CDR3 reads CASSHTGGKYF. CDR3 bases: TGTGCCAGCAGCCATACCGGGGGTAAATATTTT. The rearrangement links TRBV3-1 (or the pseudogene TRBV3-2) to TRBJ1-3; perhaps TRBD1 as D (5 bases). The V gene's germline CDR1 is LGHDT and CDR2 YNNKEL (reference sequence). This CDR3 has 11 amino acids. The germline V and J ends were trimmed by 3 bases and 15 bases, with 12 bases remaining between them.

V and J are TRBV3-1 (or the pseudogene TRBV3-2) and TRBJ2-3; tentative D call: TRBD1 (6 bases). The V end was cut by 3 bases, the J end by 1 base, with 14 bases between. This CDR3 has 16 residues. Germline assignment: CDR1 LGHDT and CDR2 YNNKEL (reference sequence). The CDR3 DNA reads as TGTGCCAGCAGCCAGGGGGCCTCGGCGCGCACAGATACGCAGTATTTT. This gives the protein CASSQGASARTDTQYF.

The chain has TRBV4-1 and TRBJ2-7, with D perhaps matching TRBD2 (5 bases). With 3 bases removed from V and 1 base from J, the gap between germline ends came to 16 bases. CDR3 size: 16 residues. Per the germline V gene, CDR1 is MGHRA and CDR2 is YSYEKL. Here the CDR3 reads CASSQGAATGSYEQYF. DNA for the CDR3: TGCGCCAGCAGCCAGGGAGCCGCGACGGGTTCCTACGAGCAGTACTTC.

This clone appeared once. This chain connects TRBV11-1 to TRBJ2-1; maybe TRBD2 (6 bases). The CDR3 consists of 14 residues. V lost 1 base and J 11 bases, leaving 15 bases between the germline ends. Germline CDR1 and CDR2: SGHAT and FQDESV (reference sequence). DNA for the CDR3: TGTGCCAGCAGCTTAGGAGTCGCGGGACCCCAGCAGTTCTTC. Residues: CASSLGVAGPQQFF.

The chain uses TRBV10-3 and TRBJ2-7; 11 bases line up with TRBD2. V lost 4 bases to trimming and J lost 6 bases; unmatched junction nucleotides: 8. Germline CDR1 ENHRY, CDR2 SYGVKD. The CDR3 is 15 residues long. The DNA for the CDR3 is TGTGCCATCAGTGGGGGTAGCGGGAGGGTCCTCGAGCAGTACTTC. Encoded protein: CAISGGSGRVLEQYF.

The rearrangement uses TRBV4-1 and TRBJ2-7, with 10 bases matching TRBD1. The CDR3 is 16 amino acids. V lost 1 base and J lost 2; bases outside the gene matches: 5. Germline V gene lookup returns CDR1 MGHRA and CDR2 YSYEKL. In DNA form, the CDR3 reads TGCGCCAGCAGCCAAGGGCCAGGACAGGGGGCCTACGAGCAGTACTTC. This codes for CASSQGPGQGAYEQYF.

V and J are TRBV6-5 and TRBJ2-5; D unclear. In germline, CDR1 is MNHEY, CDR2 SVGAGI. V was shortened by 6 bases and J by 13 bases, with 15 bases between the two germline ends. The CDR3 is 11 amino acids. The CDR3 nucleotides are TGTGCCAGCAGCCGGAGAGGTACATGGTACTTC. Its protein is CASSRRGTWYF.

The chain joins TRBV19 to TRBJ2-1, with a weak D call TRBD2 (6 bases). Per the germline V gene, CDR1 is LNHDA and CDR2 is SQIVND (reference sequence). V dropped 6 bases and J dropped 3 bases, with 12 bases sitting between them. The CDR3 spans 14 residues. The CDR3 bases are TGTGCCAGTAGGCCGGGAGTGAACTACAATGAGCAGTTCTTC. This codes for CASRPGVNYNEQFF.

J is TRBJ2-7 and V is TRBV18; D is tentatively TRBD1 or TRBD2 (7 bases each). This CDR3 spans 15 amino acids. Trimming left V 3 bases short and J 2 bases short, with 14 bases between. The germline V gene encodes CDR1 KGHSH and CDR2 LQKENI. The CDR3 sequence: CASSPAGGGPYEQYF. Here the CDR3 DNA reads TGTGCCAGCTCACCGGCAGGGGGGGGCCCCTACGAGCAGTACTTC.

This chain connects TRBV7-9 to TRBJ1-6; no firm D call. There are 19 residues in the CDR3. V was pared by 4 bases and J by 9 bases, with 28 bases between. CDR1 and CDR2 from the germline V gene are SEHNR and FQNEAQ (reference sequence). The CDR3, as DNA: TGTGCCAGCAGCTCCCCACTCGCGCGACCTGGCCGAACGGGTTCACCCCTCCACTTT. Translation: CASSSPLARPGRTGSPLHF. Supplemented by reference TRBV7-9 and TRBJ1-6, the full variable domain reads DTGVSQNPRHKITKRGQNVTFRCDPISEHNRLYWYRQTLGQGPEFLTYFQNEAQLEKSRLLSDRFSAERPKGSFSTLEIQRTEQGDSAMYLCASSSPLARPGRTGSPLHFGNGTRLTVT.

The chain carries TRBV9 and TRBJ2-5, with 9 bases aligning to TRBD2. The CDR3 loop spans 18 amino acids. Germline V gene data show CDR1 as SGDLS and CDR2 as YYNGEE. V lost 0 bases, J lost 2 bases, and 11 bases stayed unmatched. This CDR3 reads CASSVGTASGTYQETQYF. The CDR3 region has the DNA TGTGCCAGCAGCGTAGGGACGGCTAGCGGGACGTATCAAGAGACCCAGTACTTC.

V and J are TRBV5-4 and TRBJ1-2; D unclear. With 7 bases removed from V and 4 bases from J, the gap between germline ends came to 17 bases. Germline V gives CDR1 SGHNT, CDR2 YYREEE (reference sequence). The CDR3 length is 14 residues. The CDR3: CASREGLPTYGYTF. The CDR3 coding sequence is TGTGCCAGCCGAGAGGGTCTCCCCACCTATGGCTACACCTTC.

The CDR3 here is CASGISGSMNEQFF. Here the CDR3 DNA reads TGTGCCAGCGGAATTAGCGGGAGTATGAATGAGCAGTTCTTC. V and J are TRBV7-3 and TRBJ2-1; 9 bases agree with TRBD2. This CDR3 is 14 amino acids long. The V gene end was trimmed by 8 bases and the J gene end by 7 bases; junction bases not matched to a gene: 9. Germline-derived CDR1 and CDR2 are SGHTA and FQGTGA. Combining the CDR3 with reference TRBV7-3 and TRBJ2-1 gives the whole variable domain GAGVSQTPSNKVTEKGKYVELRCDPISGHTALYWYRQSLGQGPEFLIYFQGTGAADDSGLPNDRFFAVRPEGSVSTLKIQRTERGDSAVYLCASGISGSMNEQFFGPGTRLTVL.

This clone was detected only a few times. The CDR3 spells CAWSPRGPNNSPLHF. CDR3 bases: TGTGCCTGGAGTCCGAGGGGGCCAAATAATTCACCCCTCCACTTT. The V call is TRBV30, the J call TRBJ1-6, with 7 bases matching TRBD1. V was pared by 2 bases and J by 5 bases, with 6 bases of the junction left unmatched. The CDR3 extends over 15 amino acids. CDR1 and CDR2 (germline): GTSNPN, SVGIG (reference sequence).

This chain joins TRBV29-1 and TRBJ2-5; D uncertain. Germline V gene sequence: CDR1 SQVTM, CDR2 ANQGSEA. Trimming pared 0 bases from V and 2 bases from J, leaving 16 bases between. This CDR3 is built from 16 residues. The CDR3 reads CSVEDFTGLLQETQYF. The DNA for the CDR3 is TGCAGCGTTGAAGACTTTACTGGGCTGCTACAAGAGACCCAGTACTTC.

This CDR3 is CASVGGPNTEAFF. The CDR3 nucleotides read TGTGCCTCAGTAGGGGGGCCTAACACTGAAGCTTTCTTT. J is TRBJ1-1 and V is TRBV2; maybe TRBD1 (6 bases). The CDR3 totals 13 residues. Germline V gene sequence: CDR1 SNHLY, CDR2 FYNNEI. V lost 11 bases and J lost 2, with 15 bases in between.

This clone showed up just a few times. CDR3 bases: TGTGCCAGCAGCCAACGGAGGGGGGAAAGCTACGAGCAGTACTTC. Protein product: CASSQRRGESYEQYF. V is TRBV4-2 and J is TRBJ2-7, with D tentatively TRBD1 or TRBD2 (6 bases each). The V end lost 2 bases, the J end lost 3 bases, and 14 bases lay between the germline ends. CDR1 is LGHNA, CDR2 YNFKEQ, per germline. The CDR3 spans 15 residues.

CDR3 nucleotide sequence: TGTGCCAGCAGTTTGGATACCGGGGAGCTGTTTTTT. Translated: CASSLDTGELFF. The chain has TRBV12-3 or TRBV12-4 and TRBJ2-2; D is uncertain. The CDR3 covers 12 residues. V was cut by 3 bases and J by 5 bases, with 4 bases left in between.

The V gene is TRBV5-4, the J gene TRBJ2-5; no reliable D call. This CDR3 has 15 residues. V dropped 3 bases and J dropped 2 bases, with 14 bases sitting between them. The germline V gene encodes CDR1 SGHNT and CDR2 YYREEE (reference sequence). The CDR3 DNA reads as TGTGCCAGCAGCTCTCCTAAGGGCCCTCAAGAGACCCAGTACTTC. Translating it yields CASSSPKGPQETQYF.

CDR3 sequence reads: CASSPWEGRRNEQFF. CDR3 nucleotides: TGTGCCAGCAGCCCTTGGGAGGGCCGGAGGAATGAGCAGTTCTTC. The chain couples TRBV3-1 (or the pseudogene TRBV3-2) to TRBJ2-1; 7 bases agree with TRBD2. CDR3 size: 15 residues. Trimming at V came to 4 bases and at J to 7 bases, leaving 10 bases not matched to a gene. CDR1 LGHDT and CDR2 YNNKEL come from the germline V gene (reference sequence).

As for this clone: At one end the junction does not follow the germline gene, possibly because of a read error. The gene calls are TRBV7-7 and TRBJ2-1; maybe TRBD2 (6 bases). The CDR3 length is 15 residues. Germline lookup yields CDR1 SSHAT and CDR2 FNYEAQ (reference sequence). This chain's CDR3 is CASSLGNGRDNEQFF. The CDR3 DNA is TGTGCTAGCAGCTTAGGGAACGGGAGAGACAATGAGCAGTTCTTC.

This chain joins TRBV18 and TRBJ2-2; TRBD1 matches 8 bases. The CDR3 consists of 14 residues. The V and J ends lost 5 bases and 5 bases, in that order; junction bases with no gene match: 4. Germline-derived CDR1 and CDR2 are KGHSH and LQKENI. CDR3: CASSGTGETGELFF. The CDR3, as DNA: TGTGCCAGCTCAGGGACAGGCGAAACCGGGGAGCTGTTTTTT.

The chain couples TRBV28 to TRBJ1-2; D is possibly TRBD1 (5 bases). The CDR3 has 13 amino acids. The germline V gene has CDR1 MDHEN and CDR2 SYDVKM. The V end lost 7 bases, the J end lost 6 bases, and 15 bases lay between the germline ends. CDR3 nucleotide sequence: TGTGCCAGCACCTCTCAGGGAACCCATGGCTACACCTTC. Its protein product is CASTSQGTHGYTF.